The 20 T cell receptor beta chains presented below share a single source sample, sequenced in a study of control samples from healthy donors and cancer patients. Sequencing was performed with immunoSEQ multiplex PCR; in TCRdb, only in-frame clones are kept and a portion is missing. The table includes about 98,000 clones, 75% to 85% detected once. Source material: blood. These receptor sequences come from a woman between 25 and 40 years old in good health.

The V and J genes are TRBV5-1 and TRBJ1-5; D is uncertain. Germline values: CDR1 SGHRS, CDR2 YFSETQ. This CDR3 has 15 residues. Between the trimmed V and J ends, which lost 0 bases and 4 bases, there was a span of 11 bases. CDR3 region: CASSLAGGMNQPQHF. The CDR3 bases are TGCGCCAGCAGCTTGGCCGGCGGCATGAATCAGCCCCAGCATTTT. Drawing the rest from reference TRBV5-1 and TRBJ1-5, the complete variable domain is KAGVTQTPRYLIKTRGQQVTLSCSPISGHRSVSWYQQTPGQGLQFLFEYFSETQRNKGNFPGRFSGRQFSNSRSEMNVSTLELGDSALYLCASSLAGGMNQPQHFGDGTRLSIL.

V gene TRBV30 combines with J gene TRBJ1-2; 9 nucleotides align to TRBD1. Germline CDR1 and CDR2: GTSNPN and SVGIG (reference sequence). The CDR3 has 13 amino acids. V lost 5 bases and J lost 7; bases outside the gene matches: 8. CDR3 residues: CAWGGTGTPGYTF. The CDR3 DNA reads as TGTGCCTGGGGGGGGACAGGGACCCCTGGCTACACCTTC.

The chain couples TRBV14 to TRBJ1-3, with D tentatively TRBD1 (5 bases). Germline loops: CDR1 SGHDN, CDR2 FVKESK. This CDR3 is built from 17 residues. The V end lost 1 base, the J end lost 0 bases, and 13 bases lay between the germline ends. CDR3 sequence reads: CASSQVTGNPSGNTIYF. DNA of the CDR3: TGTGCCAGCAGCCAAGTCACAGGAAATCCCTCTGGAAACACCATATATTTT.

The gene calls are TRBV5-6 and TRBJ2-7, with 7 bases lining up with TRBD2. Germline trimming cut 5 bases from V and 0 bases from J; bases unmatched to any gene: 8. CDR3 size: 15 residues. The germline gives CDR1 SGHDT, CDR2 YYEEEE. The CDR3 loop reads CASRLRGVSSYEQYF. The CDR3, as DNA: TGTGCCAGCAGACTTCGGGGGGTAAGCTCCTACGAGCAGTACTTC.

Details on this clone: The same CDR3 arises from other DNA sequences in this sample as well. V usage is TRBV18 and J usage is TRBJ2-7, with 7 bases matching TRBD1. Germline-derived CDR1 and CDR2 are KGHSH and LQKENI. V shed 2 bases, J shed 2 bases, and the junction held 3 bases outside the gene matches. CDR3 length: 14 amino acids. CDR3 loop: CASSPGQGAYEQYF. In DNA, the CDR3 is TGTGCCAGCTCACCAGGGCAGGGGGCCTACGAGCAGTACTTC.

V and J are TRBV5-1 and TRBJ2-7; 10 bases match TRBD2. J lost 0 bases, V lost 2 bases, and 2 bases had no gene match. Germline values: CDR1 SGHRS, CDR2 YFSETQ. The CDR3 has 15 residues. CDR3 nucleotide sequence: TGCGCCAGCAGCTTAGGGACTAGCGACTCCTACGAGCAGTACTTC. This codes for CASSLGTSDSYEQYF.

This chain uses TRBV6-2 or TRBV6-3 with TRBJ2-6, with unresolved D. Trimming removed 4 bases at V and 2 bases at J, with 12 bases between. The CDR3 runs 16 residues. Germline V gene lookup returns CDR1 MNHEY and CDR2 SVGEGT. The CDR3 loop is CASSFRLTAGANVLTF. CDR3 bases: TGTGCCAGCAGTTTCAGGTTAACAGCTGGGGCCAACGTCCTGACTTTC.

V and J are TRBV10-3 and TRBJ2-1; TRBD1 or TRBD2 may be the D gene (5 bases each). In germline, CDR1 is ENHRY, CDR2 SYGVKD. The CDR3 runs 16 residues. V was shortened by 1 base and J by 6 bases, with 16 bases between the two germline ends. The CDR3 DNA sequence: TGTGCCATCAGTGAGTGGGGGAACAACCCGGCCAATGAGCAGTTCTTC. Its translation is CAISEWGNNPANEQFF.

This chain links TRBV19 with TRBJ1-1; D unresolved. The germline V gene encodes CDR1 LNHDA and CDR2 SQIVND (reference sequence). The germline V and J ends were trimmed by 1 base and 1 base, with 7 bases remaining between them. This CDR3 has 14 residues. The CDR3 protein is CASSIGGWNTEAFF. In DNA form, the CDR3 reads TGTGCCAGTAGTATAGGAGGGTGGAACACTGAAGCTTTCTTT.

The chain employs TRBV4-3 and TRBJ1-6; D possibly corresponds to TRBD1 (6 bases). V was pared by 0 bases and J by 8 bases, with 14 bases between. The CDR3 length is 16 residues. CDR1 is LGHNA, CDR2 YSLEER, per germline. This CDR3 reads CASSQDRRDNYSPLHF. The CDR3 DNA sequence: TGCGCCAGCAGCCAAGATAGGCGGGACAACTATTCACCCCTCCACTTT.

The chain recombines TRBV12-5 with TRBJ2-3, with D hard to call. Germline CDR1 reads LGHNT; CDR2 reads FRNRAP. Trimming shortened V by 6 bases and J by 6 bases, and 10 bases separated the two germline ends. The CDR3 is 12 residues long. The CDR3 sequence is CASGLTADTQYF. The DNA for the CDR3 is TGTGCTAGTGGCCTTACAGCCGATACGCAGTATTTT.

The chain uses TRBV10-1 and TRBJ2-3; D is undetermined. Trimming stripped 4 bases from V and 4 bases from J, with 12 bases between. Looked up from germline, CDR1 is WNHNN and CDR2 is SYGVQD (reference sequence). The CDR3 is made up of 14 amino acids. This CDR3 reads CASSASFASDTQYF. The CDR3 nucleotides are TGCGCCAGCAGTGCCAGTTTTGCCTCAGATACGCAGTATTTT.

The chain couples TRBV9 to TRBJ1-1; no clear D gene. The CDR3 covers 14 residues. The germline CDR1 and CDR2 sequences are SGDLS and YYNGEE. V was cut by 0 bases and J by 1 base, with 7 bases left in between. CDR3 region: CASSVDSRNTEAFF. DNA for the CDR3: TGTGCCAGCAGCGTAGACAGCAGGAACACTGAAGCTTTCTTT.

In its sample, this clone was seen once. The chain couples TRBV21-1 to TRBJ2-7; TRBD2 is the table's D call and was not checked against the DNA. TRBV21-1 is given as a pseudogene. The CDR3 sequence is 15 residues long. DNA of the CDR3: TGTGCCAGCAGCAAAGGGGGCGGGAGTAACTACGAGCAGTACTTC. This encodes CASSKGGGSNYEQYF.

The chain recombines TRBV2 with TRBJ2-5; D uncertain. With 3 bases removed from V and 5 bases from J, the gap between germline ends came to 4 bases. The germline gives CDR1 SNHLY, CDR2 FYNNEI. The CDR3 is 11 amino acids. CDR3 region: CASSEGETQYF. CDR3 DNA sequence: TGTGCCAGCAGTGAGGGGGAGACCCAGTACTTC.

The chain recombines TRBV6-6 with TRBJ2-7; D gene ambiguous. The CDR3 is 14 amino acids. Germline values: CDR1 MNHNY, CDR2 SVGAGI (reference sequence). The V end was cut by 4 bases, the J end by 0 bases, with 10 bases between. CDR3 coding DNA: TGTGCCAGCAGTTCGGGCGATAGCTCCTACGAGCAGTACTTC. Translation gives CASSSGDSSYEQYF.

The V gene is TRBV19, the J gene TRBJ2-7; unclear D gene. There are 14 residues in the CDR3. The germline gives CDR1 LNHDA, CDR2 SQIVND (reference sequence). The germline V and J ends were trimmed by 5 bases and 4 bases, with 15 bases remaining between them. For the CDR3, the DNA is TGTGCCAGTAGTCCCCGCCCAACAGCGTACGAGCAGTACTTC. Protein sequence: CASSPRPTAYEQYF.

The chain uses TRBV5-6 and TRBJ1-6, with 9 nucleotides matching TRBD1. Germline CDR1 SGHDT, CDR2 YYEEEE. CDR3 length equals 15 residues. V shed 3 bases and J 13 bases; nucleotides not matched to a gene: 11. In nucleotides, the CDR3 is TGTGCCAGCAGCTCGGGACAGGGCGTCTTAAATCCCCTCCACTTT. Translating it yields CASSSGQGVLNPLHF.

This chain uses TRBV2 with TRBJ1-2, with 11 bases lining up with TRBD1. V was pared by 6 bases and J by 8 bases, with 8 bases of the junction left unmatched. CDR1 is SNHLY and CDR2 is FYNNEI in the germline V gene. The CDR3 is made up of 14 amino acids. The CDR3 bases are TGTGCCAGCAGGGAGGGACAGGGGGGACGAGGCTACACCTTC. Its translation: CASREGQGGRGYTF.

This clone showed up just a few times. The CDR3 nucleotides are TGTGCCAGTAGTATAACAGGGACCTCTGGGGCCAACGTCCTGACTTTC. Amino acid sequence: CASSITGTSGANVLTF. The chain has TRBV19 and TRBJ2-6; a weak D match, TRBD1 (6 bases). This CDR3 is built from 16 residues. Germline CDR1 reads LNHDA; CDR2 reads SQIVND (reference sequence). V was pared by 2 bases and J by 0 bases, with 8 bases between.